The T cell receptor beta chain described here comes from a study of beta chain features in type 1 diabetes. Study-level background: Cell yields, age and gender were similar between patients and healthy donors. The study, taken as a whole, reports: Type 1 diabetes patients showed a moderate but significant shortening of TCRB CDR3s in all four CD4+ subsets.

Each donor gave one heparinised blood draw averaging about 110 mL. The germline V gene encodes CDR1 SGHRS and CDR2 YFSETQ. V was pared by 1 base and J by 5 bases, with 15 bases between. The CDR3 consists of 15 residues. In the case of this clone: No antigen is known for it.

Of the isolated RNA, all was reverse transcribed, and so the sequenced material was expressed TCRB transcripts. Profiled with immunoSEQ multiplex PCR; TCRdb holds only in-frame clones, not every one. The data contain 160,000 or so clones, 6.5% to 10% of them singletons. The sequence derives from a woman aged 18-29 years with type 1 diabetes. The rearrangement links TRBV5-1 to TRBJ2-5; D may be TRBD2 (6 bases). Specimen: central memory CD4+ T cells from blood. CDR3 sequence (DNA): TGCGCCAGCAGCTTGACGGGAGAGGGACGGGAGACCCAGTACTTC. Encoded protein: CASSLTGEGRETQYF.